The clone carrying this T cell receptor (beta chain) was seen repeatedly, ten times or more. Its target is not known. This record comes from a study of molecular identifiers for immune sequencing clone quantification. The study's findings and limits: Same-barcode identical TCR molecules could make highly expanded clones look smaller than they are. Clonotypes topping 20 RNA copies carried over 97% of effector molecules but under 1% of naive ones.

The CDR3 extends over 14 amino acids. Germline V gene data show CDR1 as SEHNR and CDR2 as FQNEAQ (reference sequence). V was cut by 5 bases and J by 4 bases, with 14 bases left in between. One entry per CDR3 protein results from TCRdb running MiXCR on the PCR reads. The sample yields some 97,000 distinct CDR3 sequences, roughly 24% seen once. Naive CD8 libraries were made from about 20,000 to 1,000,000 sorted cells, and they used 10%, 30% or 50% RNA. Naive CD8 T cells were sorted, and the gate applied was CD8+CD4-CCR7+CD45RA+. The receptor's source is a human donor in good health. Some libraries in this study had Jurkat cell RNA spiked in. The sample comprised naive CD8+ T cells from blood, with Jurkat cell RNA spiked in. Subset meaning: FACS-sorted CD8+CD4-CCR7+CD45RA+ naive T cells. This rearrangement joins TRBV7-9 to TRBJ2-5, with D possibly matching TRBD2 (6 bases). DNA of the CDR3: TGTGCCAGCAGCCCAGTCGGGGGTTCAGAGACCCAGTACTTC. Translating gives CASSPVGGSETQYF.